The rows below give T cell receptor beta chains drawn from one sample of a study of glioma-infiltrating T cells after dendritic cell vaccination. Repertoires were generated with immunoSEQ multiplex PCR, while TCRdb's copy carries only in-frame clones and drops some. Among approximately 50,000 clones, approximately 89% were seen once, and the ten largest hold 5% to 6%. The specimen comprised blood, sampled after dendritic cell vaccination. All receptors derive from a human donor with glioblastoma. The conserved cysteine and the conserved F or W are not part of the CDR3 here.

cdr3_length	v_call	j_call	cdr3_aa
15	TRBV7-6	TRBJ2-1	ASSLGGGRHSYNEQF
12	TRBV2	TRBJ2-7	ATHRDSKSYEQY
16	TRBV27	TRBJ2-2	ASTFRTSGLANTGELF
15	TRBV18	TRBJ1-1	ASSPLKQGFMNTEAF
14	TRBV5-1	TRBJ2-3	ASSLGLAGSTDTQY
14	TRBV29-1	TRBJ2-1	SVEGVSGYSYNEQF
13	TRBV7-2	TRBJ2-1	ASSLEGGEANEQF
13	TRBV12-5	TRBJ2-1	ASGRQGLAGNEQF
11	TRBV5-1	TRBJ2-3	ASSFGREDTQY
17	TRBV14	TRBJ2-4	ASSQGLPGQVLSKNIQY
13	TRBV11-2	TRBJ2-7	ASSSTSGGSYEQY
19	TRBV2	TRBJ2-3	ASRQLLYLGVSSRRISTQY
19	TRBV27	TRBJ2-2	ASSTTGTSGSWDAVRGELF
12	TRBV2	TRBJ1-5	ASARDRQGQPQH
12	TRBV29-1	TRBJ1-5	SAQEGSSNQPQH
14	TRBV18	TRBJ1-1	ASSPRTGGPNTEAF
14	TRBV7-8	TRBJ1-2	ASSPGGGTGGSGYT